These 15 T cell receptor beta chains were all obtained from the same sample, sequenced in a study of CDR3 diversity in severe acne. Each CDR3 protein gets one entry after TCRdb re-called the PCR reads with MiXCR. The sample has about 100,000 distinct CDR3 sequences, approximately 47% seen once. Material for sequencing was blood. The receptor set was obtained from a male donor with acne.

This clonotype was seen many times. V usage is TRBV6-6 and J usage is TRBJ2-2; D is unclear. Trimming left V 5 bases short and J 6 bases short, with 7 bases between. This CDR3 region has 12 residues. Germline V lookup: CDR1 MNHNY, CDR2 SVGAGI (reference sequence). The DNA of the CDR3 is TGTGCCAGCAGTCCCGCGGCCGGGGAGCTGTTTTTT. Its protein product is CASSPAAGELFF.

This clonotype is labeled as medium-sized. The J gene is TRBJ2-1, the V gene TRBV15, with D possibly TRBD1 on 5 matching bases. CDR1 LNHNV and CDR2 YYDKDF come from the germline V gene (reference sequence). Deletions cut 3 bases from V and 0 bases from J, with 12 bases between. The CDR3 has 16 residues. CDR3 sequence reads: CATSRGQGASYNEQFF. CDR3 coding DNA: TGTGCCACCAGCAGGGGTCAAGGGGCCTCCTACAATGAGCAGTTCTTC.

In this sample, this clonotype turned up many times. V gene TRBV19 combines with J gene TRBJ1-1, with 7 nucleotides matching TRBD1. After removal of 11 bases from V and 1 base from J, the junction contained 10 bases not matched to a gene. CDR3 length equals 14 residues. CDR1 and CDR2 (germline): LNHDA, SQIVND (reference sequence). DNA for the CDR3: TGTGCCTCACGTACAGGGGCCCCGAACACTGAAGCTTTCTTT. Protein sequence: CASRTGAPNTEAFF.

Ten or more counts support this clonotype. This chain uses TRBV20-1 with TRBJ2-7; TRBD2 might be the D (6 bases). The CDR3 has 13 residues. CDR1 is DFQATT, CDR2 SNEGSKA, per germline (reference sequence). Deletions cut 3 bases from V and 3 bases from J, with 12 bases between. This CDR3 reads CSASTTTSYEQYF. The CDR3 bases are TGCAGTGCTAGCACTACGACTAGCTACGAGCAGTACTTC.

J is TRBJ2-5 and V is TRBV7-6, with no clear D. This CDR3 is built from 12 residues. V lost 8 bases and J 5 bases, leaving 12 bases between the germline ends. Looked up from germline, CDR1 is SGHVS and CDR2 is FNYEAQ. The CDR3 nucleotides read TGTGCCAGCGGACCTTTGGGGGAGACCCAGTACTTC. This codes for CASGPLGETQYF.

The CDR3 region is CSAGTGGATDTQYF. The CDR3 region has the DNA TGCAGTGCCGGGACAGGGGGCGCGACAGATACGCAGTATTTT. The rearrangement joins TRBV20-1 to TRBJ2-3, with TRBD1 matching over 12 bases. The germline CDR1 and CDR2 sequences are DFQATT and SNEGSKA (reference sequence). V shed 6 bases, J shed 3 bases, and the junction held 4 bases outside the gene matches. The CDR3 sequence is 14 residues long.

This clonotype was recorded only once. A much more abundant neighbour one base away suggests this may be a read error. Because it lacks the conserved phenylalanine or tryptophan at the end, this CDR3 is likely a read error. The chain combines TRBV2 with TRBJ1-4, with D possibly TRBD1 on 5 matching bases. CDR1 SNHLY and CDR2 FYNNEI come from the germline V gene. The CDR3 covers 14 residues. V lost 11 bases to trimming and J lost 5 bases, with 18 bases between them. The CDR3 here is CACQPGRGNEKLFL. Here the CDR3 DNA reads TGTGCCTGCCAACCGGGACGGGGGAATGAAAAACTGTTTCTT.

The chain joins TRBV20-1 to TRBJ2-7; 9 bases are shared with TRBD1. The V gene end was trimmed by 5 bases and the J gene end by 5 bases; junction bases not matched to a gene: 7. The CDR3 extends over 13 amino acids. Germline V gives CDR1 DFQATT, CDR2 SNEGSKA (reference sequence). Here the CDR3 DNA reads TGCAGTGCTTGGGACAGGGTCCCCCACGAGCAGTACTTC. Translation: CSAWDRVPHEQYF.

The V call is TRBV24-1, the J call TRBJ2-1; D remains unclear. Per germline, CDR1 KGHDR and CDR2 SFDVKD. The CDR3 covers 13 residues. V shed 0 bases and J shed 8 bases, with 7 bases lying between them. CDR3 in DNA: TGTGCCACCAGTGATTTGCAATCGGATGAGCAGTTCTTC. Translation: CATSDLQSDEQFF.

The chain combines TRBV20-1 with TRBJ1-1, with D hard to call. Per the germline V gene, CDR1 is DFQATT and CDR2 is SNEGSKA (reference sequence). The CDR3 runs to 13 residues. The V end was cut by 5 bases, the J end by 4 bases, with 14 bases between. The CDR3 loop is CSAFRTSGTEAFF. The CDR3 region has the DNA TGCAGTGCTTTTCGGACTAGCGGCACTGAAGCTTTCTTT.

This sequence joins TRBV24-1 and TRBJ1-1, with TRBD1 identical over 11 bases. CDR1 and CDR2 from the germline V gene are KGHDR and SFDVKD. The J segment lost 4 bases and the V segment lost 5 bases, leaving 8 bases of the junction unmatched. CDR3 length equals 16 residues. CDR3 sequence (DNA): TGTGCCACCAGTGCACCTACCGGGACAGGGGGCACTGAAGCTTTCTTT. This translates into CATSAPTGTGGTEAFF.

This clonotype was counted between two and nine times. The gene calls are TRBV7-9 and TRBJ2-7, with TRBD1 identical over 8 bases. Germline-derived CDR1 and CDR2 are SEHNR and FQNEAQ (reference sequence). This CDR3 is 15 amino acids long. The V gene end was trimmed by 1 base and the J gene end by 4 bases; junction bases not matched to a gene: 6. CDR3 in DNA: TGTGCCAGCAGCTTAGGAGGGACAGGTCTATACGAGCAGTACTTC. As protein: CASSLGGTGLYEQYF. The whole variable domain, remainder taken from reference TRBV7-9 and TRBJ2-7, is DTGVSQNPRHKITKRGQNVTFRCDPISEHNRLYWYRQTLGQGPEFLTYFQNEAQLEKSRLLSDRFSAERPKGSFSTLEIQRTEQGDSAMYLCASSLGGTGLYEQYFGPGTRLTVT.

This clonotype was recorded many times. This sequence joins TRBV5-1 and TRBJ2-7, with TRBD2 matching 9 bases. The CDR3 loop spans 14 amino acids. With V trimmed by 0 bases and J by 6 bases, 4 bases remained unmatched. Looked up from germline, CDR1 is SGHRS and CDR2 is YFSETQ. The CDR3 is CASSLVAGGIEQYF. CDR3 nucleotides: TGCGCCAGCAGCTTGGTCGCGGGAGGGATCGAGCAGTACTTC.

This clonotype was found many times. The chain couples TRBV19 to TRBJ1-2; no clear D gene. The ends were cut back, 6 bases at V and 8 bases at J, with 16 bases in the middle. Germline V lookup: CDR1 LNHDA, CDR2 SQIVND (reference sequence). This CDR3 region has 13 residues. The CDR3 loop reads CASRPGALGGYTF. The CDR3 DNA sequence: TGTGCCAGTAGGCCGGGAGCTCTGGGCGGCTACACCTTC.

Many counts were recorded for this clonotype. The CDR3 DNA reads TGTGCCAGCAGCTTAGTCGAGGATGAAGCGGTAATCAACACCGGGGAGCTGTTTTTT. This codes for CASSLVEDEAVINTGELFF. This chain uses TRBV7-9 with TRBJ2-2; tentative D call: TRBD2 (5 bases). V lost 1 base and J 2 bases, leaving 20 bases between the germline ends. Germline assignment: CDR1 SEHNR and CDR2 FQNEAQ (reference sequence). CDR3 length: 19 amino acids.